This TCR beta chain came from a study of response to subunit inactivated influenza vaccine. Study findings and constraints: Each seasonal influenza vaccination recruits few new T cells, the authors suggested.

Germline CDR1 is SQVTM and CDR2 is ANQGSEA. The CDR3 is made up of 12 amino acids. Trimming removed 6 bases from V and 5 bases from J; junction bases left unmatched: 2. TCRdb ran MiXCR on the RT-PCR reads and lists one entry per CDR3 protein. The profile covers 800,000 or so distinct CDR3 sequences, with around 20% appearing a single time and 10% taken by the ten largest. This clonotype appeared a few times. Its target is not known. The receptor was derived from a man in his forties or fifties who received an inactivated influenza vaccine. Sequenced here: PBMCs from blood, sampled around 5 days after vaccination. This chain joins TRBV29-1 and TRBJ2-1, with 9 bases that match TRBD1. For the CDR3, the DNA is TGCAGCGTAAACAGGGGGCACAATGAGCAGTTCTTC. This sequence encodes CSVNRGHNEQFF.